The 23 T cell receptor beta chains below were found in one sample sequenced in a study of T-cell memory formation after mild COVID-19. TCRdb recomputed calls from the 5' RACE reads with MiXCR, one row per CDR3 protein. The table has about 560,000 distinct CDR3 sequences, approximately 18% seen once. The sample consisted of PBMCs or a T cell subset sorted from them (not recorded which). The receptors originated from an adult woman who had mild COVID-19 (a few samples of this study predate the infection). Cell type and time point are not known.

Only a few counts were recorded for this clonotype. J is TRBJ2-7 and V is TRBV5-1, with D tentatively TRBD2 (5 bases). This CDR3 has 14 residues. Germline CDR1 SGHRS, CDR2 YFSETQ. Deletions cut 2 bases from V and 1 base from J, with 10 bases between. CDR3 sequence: CASSFFEGSYEQYF. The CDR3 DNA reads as TGCGCCAGCAGCTTTTTTGAGGGATCCTACGAGCAGTACTTC.

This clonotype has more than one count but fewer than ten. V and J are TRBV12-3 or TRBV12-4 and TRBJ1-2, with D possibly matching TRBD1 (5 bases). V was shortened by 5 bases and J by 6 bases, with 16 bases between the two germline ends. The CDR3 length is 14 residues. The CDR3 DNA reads TGTGCCAGCAGTCTCGGGGGGGTTGTTGATGGCTACACCTTC. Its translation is CASSLGGVVDGYTF.

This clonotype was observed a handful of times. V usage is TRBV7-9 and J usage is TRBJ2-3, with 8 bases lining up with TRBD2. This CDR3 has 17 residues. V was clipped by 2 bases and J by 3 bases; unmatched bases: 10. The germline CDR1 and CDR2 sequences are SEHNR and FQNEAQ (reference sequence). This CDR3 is CASSLPYGGASTDTQYF. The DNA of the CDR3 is TGTGCCAGCAGCTTACCGTACGGGGGGGCGTCGACAGATACGCAGTATTTT.

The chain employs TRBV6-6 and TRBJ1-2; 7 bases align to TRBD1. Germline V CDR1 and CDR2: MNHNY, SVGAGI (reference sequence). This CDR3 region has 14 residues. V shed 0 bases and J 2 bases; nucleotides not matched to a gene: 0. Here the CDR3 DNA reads TGTGCCAGCAGTTACTCGGGACAGAACTATGGCTACACCTTC. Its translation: CASSYSGQNYGYTF.

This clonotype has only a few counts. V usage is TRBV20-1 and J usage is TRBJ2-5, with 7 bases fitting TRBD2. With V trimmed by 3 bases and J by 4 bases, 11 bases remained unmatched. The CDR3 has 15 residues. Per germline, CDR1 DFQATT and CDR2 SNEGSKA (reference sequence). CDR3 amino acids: CSARWSGGAVETQYF. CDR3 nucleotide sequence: TGCAGTGCTAGGTGGTCGGGGGGAGCAGTAGAGACCCAGTACTTC.

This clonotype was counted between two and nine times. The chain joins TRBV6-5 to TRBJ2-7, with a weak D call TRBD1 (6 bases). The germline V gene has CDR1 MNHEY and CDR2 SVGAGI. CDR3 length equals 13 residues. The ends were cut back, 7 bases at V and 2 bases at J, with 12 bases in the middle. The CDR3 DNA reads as TGTGCCAGCACAGGGGTCCCGACCTACGAGCAGTACTTC. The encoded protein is CASTGVPTYEQYF.

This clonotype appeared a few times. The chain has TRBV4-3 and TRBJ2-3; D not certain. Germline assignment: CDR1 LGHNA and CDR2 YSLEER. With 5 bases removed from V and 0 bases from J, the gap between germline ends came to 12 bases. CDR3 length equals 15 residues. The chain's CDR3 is CASSFRAYSTDTQYF. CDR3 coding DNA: TGCGCCAGCAGCTTTAGGGCGTATAGCACAGATACGCAGTATTTT.

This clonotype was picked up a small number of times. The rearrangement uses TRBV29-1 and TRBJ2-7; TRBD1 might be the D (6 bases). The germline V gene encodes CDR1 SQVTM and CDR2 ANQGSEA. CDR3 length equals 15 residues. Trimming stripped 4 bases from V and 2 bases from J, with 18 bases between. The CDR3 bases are TGCAGCGTTGCTACCGGGACATCGAATCCCTACGAGCAGTACTTC. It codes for CSVATGTSNPYEQYF.

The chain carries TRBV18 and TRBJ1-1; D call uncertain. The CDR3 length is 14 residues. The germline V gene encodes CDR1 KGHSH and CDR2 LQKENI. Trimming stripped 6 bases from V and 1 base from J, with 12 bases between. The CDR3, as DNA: TGTGCCAGCTCTGCCAATATGGGGAACACTGAAGCTTTCTTT. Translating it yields CASSANMGNTEAFF.

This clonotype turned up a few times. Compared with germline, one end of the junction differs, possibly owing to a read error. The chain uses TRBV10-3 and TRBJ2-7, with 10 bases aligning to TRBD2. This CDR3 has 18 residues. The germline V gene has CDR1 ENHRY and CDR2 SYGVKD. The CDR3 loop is CAISEYSSGRARGYEQYF. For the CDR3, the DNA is TGTGCCATCAGTGAGTATAGCAGCGGGAGGGCCCGTGGGTACGAACAGTACTTC.

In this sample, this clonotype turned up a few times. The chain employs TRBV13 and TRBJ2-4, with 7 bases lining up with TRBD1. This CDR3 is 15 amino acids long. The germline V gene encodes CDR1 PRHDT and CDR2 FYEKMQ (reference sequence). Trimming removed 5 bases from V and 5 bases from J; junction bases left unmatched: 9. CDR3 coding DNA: TGTGCCAGCAGCCGGATACAGGGGCGGGAAAACATTCAGTACTTC. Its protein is CASSRIQGRENIQYF.

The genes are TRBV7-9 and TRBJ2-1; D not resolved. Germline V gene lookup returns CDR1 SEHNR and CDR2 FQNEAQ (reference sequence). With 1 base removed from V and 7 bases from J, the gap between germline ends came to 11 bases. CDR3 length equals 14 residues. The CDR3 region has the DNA TGTGCCAGCAGCTTAGATTTCCCCCGTAATGAGCAGTTCTTC. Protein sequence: CASSLDFPRNEQFF.

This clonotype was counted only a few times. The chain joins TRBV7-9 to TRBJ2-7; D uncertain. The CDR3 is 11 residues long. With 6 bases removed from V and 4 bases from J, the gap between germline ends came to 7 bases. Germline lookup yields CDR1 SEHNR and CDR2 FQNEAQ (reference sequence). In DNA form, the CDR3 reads TGTGCCAGCAGTAACCGTTACGAGCAGTACTTC. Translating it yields CASSNRYEQYF. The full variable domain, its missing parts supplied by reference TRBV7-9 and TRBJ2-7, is DTGVSQNPRHKITKRGQNVTFRCDPISEHNRLYWYRQTLGQGPEFLTYFQNEAQLEKSRLLSDRFSAERPKGSFSTLEIQRTEQGDSAMYLCASSNRYEQYFGPGTRLTVT.

The CDR3 loop is CASSLQGVKEKLFF. The CDR3 DNA reads TGTGCCAGCAGTTTACAGGGGGTAAAGGAAAAACTGTTTTTT. The V gene is TRBV28, the J gene TRBJ1-4; the match to TRBD1 covers 7 bases. There are 14 residues in the CDR3. V lost 2 bases, J lost 8 bases, and 5 bases stayed unmatched. CDR1 is MDHEN, CDR2 SYDVKM, per germline.

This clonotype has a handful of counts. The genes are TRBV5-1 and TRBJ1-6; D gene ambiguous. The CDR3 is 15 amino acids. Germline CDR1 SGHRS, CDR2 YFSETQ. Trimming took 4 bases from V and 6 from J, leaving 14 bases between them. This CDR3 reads CASSREPGGNSPLHF. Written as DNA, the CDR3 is TGCGCCAGCAGCCGGGAACCTGGAGGTAATTCACCCCTCCACTTT. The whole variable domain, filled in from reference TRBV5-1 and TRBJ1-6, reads KAGVTQTPRYLIKTRGQQVTLSCSPISGHRSVSWYQQTPGQGLQFLFEYFSETQRNKGNFPGRFSGRQFSNSRSEMNVSTLELGDSALYLCASSREPGGNSPLHFGNGTRLTVT.

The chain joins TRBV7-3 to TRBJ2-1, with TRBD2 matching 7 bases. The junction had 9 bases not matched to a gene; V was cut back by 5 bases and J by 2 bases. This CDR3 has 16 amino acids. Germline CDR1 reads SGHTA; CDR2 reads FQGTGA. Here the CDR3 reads CASSLLGGGAYNEQFF. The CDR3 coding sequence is TGTGCCAGCAGCCTCCTCGGCGGGGGAGCCTACAATGAGCAGTTCTTC.

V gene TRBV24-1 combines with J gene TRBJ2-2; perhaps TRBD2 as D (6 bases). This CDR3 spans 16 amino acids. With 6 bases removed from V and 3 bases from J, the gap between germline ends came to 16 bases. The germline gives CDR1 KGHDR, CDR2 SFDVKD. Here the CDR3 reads CATSNSGSGHTGELFF. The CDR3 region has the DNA TGTGCCACCAGTAACTCCGGTAGCGGTCACACCGGGGAGCTGTTTTTT.

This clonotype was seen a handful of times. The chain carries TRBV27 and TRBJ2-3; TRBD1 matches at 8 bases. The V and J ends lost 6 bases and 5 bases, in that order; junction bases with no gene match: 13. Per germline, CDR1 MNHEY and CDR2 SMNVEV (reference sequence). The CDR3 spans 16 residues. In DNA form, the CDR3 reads TGTGCCAGCAGCCCCCGCTGGGCAGGGGGCAGAGATACGCAGTATTTT. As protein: CASSPRWAGGRDTQYF.

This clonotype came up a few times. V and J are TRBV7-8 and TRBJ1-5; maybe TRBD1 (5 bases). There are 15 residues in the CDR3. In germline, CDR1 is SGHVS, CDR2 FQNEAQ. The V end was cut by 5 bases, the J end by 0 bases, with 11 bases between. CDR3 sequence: CASSPRQYSNQPQHF. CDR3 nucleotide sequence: TGTGCCAGCAGCCCCCGACAGTATAGCAATCAGCCCCAGCATTTT.

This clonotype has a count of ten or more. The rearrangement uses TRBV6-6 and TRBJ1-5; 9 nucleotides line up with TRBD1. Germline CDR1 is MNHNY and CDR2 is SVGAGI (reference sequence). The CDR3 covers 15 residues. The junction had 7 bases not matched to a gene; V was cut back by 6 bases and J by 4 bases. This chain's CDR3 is CASSQTGGGNQPQHF. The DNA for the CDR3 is TGTGCCAGCAGCCAGACAGGGGGGGGGAATCAGCCCCAGCATTTT.

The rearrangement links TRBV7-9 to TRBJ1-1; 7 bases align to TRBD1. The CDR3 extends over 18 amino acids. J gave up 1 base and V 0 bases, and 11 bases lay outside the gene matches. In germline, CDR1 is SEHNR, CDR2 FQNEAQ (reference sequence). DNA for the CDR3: TGTGCCAGCAGCTTAGCCAACCTACAGGGGAGTAGGAACACTGAAGCTTTCTTT. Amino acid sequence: CASSLANLQGSRNTEAFF.

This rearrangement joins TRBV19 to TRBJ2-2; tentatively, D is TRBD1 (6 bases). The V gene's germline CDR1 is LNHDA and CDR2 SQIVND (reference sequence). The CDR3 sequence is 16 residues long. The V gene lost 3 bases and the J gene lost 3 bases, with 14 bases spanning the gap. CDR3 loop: CASSMASGAYTGELFF. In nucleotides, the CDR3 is TGTGCCAGTAGTATGGCGTCAGGGGCCTACACCGGGGAGCTGTTTTTT.

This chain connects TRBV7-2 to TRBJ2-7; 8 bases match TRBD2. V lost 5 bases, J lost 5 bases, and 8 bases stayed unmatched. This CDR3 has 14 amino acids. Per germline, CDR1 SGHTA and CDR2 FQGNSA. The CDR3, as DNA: TGTGCCAGCAGCCCCCAGCGGGAGTGGGACGAGCAGTACTTC. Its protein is CASSPQREWDEQYF.